This T cell receptor (beta chain) came from a study of tumor-infiltrating lymphocytes in oesophageal squamous cell carcinoma. On this clonotype: The germline gene is not matched at one end of the junction; a read error may be the cause.

From the PCR reads, TCRdb called clonotypes with MiXCR, one entry per CDR3 protein. The sample carries approximately 17,000 distinct CDR3 sequences, approximately 43% recorded once. Germline lookup yields CDR1 SGHRS and CDR2 YFSETQ. This CDR3 has 15 residues. The sequenced sample was blood. The clonotype originates from a female donor with esophageal squamous cell carcinoma. The gene calls are TRBV5-1 and TRBJ2-7, with TRBD1 identical over 11 bases. CDR3 in DNA: TGCGCCAGCAGCTTTGGGACAGGGGGTGGTTCACCCCTCCACTTC. Its translation is CASSFGTGGGSPLHF.